The 24 T cell receptor beta chains given below trace back to one sample, sequenced in a study of beta chain features in type 1 diabetes. Expressed TCRB transcripts were sequenced because the isolated RNA had all been reverse transcribed beforehand. Sequenced by immunoSEQ multiplex PCR; TCRdb stores in-frame clones only, minus some. The repertoire consists of roughly 140,000 clones, with less than 9% occurring once and the leading ten covering about 1.5%. Specimen: central memory CD4+ T cells from blood. These receptors all stem from a woman in her 30s in good health.

This clone was counted a few times. The chain combines TRBV28 with TRBJ2-5; D might be TRBD2 (6 bases). The V end lost 6 bases, the J end lost 3 bases, and 14 bases lay between the germline ends. CDR3 length: 14 residues. CDR1 and CDR2 (germline): MDHEN, SYDVKM. CDR3 DNA: TGTGCCAGCAGCAAGTCTAGCGTGAAAGAGACCCAGTACTTC. It encodes CASSKSSVKETQYF.

This clone was seen a few times. The chain recombines TRBV4-2 with TRBJ2-1; 8 positions agree with TRBD1. CDR3 size: 18 residues. The junction had 19 bases not matched to a gene; V was cut back by 3 bases and J by 9 bases. Germline assignment: CDR1 LGHNA and CDR2 YNFKEQ. DNA for the CDR3: TGTGCCAGCAGCCAGTTGGGGACAGGCCCTGTCTCTTGGGGTGAGCAGTTCTTC. Translated: CASSQLGTGPVSWGEQFF.

This clone was counted between two and nine times. The chain carries TRBV7-2 and TRBJ1-5, with no clear D. Trimming left V 0 bases short and J 0 bases short, with 6 bases between. The CDR3 sequence is 15 residues long. Germline V gene lookup returns CDR1 SGHTA and CDR2 FQGNSA. CDR3 sequence (DNA): TGTGCCAGCAGCTTAGCGCCAGGTAGCAATCAGCCCCAGCATTTT. Translated: CASSLAPGSNQPQHF.

The rearrangement joins TRBV5-6 to TRBJ2-7; 10 bases are a match to TRBD2. V gave up 0 bases and J gave up 2 bases; unmatched junction bases: 5. The CDR3 length is 16 residues. Germline V CDR1 and CDR2: SGHDT, YYEEEE. CDR3 sequence (DNA): TGTGCCAGCAGCTTGGGGGGAGCGGGAGGGGCCTACGAGCAGTACTTC. Protein: CASSLGGAGGAYEQYF.

This clone came up a few times. The chain carries TRBV7-3 and TRBJ2-1, with TRBD1 identical over 9 bases. Germline lookup yields CDR1 SGHTA and CDR2 FQGTGA. This CDR3 is built from 17 residues. The J segment lost 5 bases and the V segment lost 5 bases, leaving 13 bases of the junction unmatched. The CDR3 loop is CASSKSTGTGPDNEQFF. For the CDR3, the DNA is TGTGCCAGCAGCAAATCAACCGGGACAGGGCCCGACAATGAGCAGTTCTTC.

CDR3 sequence: CASSPVNTEAFF. The CDR3 region has the DNA TGTGCCAGCAGCCCCGTGAACACTGAAGCTTTCTTT. The chain has TRBV7-6 and TRBJ1-1; no clear D gene. Germline values: CDR1 SGHVS, CDR2 FNYEAQ. Trimming left V 5 bases short and J 0 bases short, with 4 bases between. CDR3 length: 12 amino acids.

The chain recombines TRBV30 with TRBJ1-3; tentatively, D is TRBD1 (6 bases). Germline V gives CDR1 GTSNPN, CDR2 SVGIG (reference sequence). This CDR3 spans 14 amino acids. The germline V and J ends were trimmed by 3 bases and 2 bases, with 11 bases remaining between them. For the CDR3, the DNA is TGTGCCTGGAGCCTCGGGACAACTGGAAACACCATATATTTT. This encodes CAWSLGTTGNTIYF.

V usage is TRBV7-9 and J usage is TRBJ2-1; TRBD2 agrees at 11 bases. J gave up 5 bases and V 3 bases, and 3 bases lay outside the gene matches. The CDR3 loop spans 15 amino acids. The germline V gene encodes CDR1 SEHNR and CDR2 FQNEAQ (reference sequence). The CDR3 loop is CASSFILAGDNEQFF. The DNA for the CDR3 is TGTGCCAGCAGCTTTATACTAGCGGGAGACAATGAGCAGTTCTTC.

This clone was picked up a small number of times. The V gene is TRBV4-3, the J gene TRBJ2-1; D perhaps matches TRBD1 (5 bases). The CDR3 has 15 residues. Trimming left V 2 bases short and J 0 bases short, with 8 bases between. The germline gives CDR1 LGHNA, CDR2 YSLEER. The chain's CDR3 is CASSQSDSSYNEQFF. The CDR3 DNA reads as TGCGCCAGCAGCCAAAGTGACAGCTCCTACAATGAGCAGTTCTTC.

The table lists this clone with a few counts. The chain couples TRBV28 to TRBJ2-7, with 11 positions matching TRBD2. With 8 bases clipped from V and 7 bases from J, the junction kept 7 bases outside the gene matches. The CDR3 runs to 13 residues. The germline V gene has CDR1 MDHEN and CDR2 SYDVKM. The CDR3 spells CASGSGRAGEQYF. CDR3 DNA: TGTGCCAGCGGTAGCGGGAGGGCGGGGGAGCAGTACTTC.

This clone was detected a few times. The chain carries TRBV19 and TRBJ1-1; D gene uncertain. The germline CDR1 and CDR2 sequences are LNHDA and SQIVND (reference sequence). The CDR3 extends over 15 amino acids. The V end was cut by 0 bases, the J end by 1 base, with 9 bases between. CDR3 bases: TGTGCCAGTAGTATAGACCACACACCGAACACTGAAGCTTTCTTT. Translating it yields CASSIDHTPNTEAFF.

V gene TRBV2 combines with J gene TRBJ1-1; D is unclear. The CDR3 is 15 residues long. The V end was cut by 7 bases, the J end by 0 bases, with 15 bases between. CDR1 is SNHLY and CDR2 is FYNNEI in the germline V gene. The CDR3 region has the DNA TGTGCCAGCAAATCCCGGAGCAATATGAACACTGAAGCTTTCTTT. Translating gives CASKSRSNMNTEAFF.

CDR3 in amino acids: CASSRRSPGQRNTEAFF. In DNA form, the CDR3 reads TGTGCCAGCAGCCGCAGATCTCCGGGACAGAGAAACACTGAAGCTTTCTTT. The chain combines TRBV11-2 with TRBJ1-1; 7 bases line up with TRBD1. After removal of 5 bases from V and 2 bases from J, the junction contained 14 bases not matched to a gene. Germline values: CDR1 SGHAT, CDR2 FQNNGV. The CDR3 runs to 17 residues. Looking up the rest from reference TRBV11-2 and TRBJ1-1 gives the full variable domain: EAGVAQSPRYKIIEKRQSVAFWCNPISGHATLYWYQQILGQGPKLLIQFQNNGVVDDSQLPKDRFSAERLKGVDSTLKIQPAKLEDSAVYLCASSRRSPGQRNTEAFFGQGTRLTVV.

The CDR3 nucleotides read TGCGCCAGCAGCCCTCGGGGACTAGCGGGAGGAGATACGCAGTATTTT. Amino acids: CASSPRGLAGGDTQYF. The V gene is TRBV5-1, the J gene TRBJ2-3; TRBD2 agrees at 15 bases. The CDR3 loop spans 16 amino acids. J was trimmed by 5 bases and V by 4 bases; bases with no gene match: 5. The V gene's germline CDR1 is SGHRS and CDR2 YFSETQ.

This chain connects TRBV7-9 to TRBJ2-5; 7 bases fit TRBD1. The CDR3 consists of 15 residues. V dropped 5 bases and J dropped 2; count of bases not matched to a gene: 8. The germline CDR1 and CDR2 sequences are SEHNR and FQNEAQ (reference sequence). The CDR3 protein is CASSTLPGQQETQYF. The DNA of the CDR3 is TGTGCCAGCAGCACTCTACCGGGACAGCAAGAGACCCAGTACTTC. Full variable domain (remainder filled in from reference TRBV7-9 and TRBJ2-5): DTGVSQNPRHKITKRGQNVTFRCDPISEHNRLYWYRQTLGQGPEFLTYFQNEAQLEKSRLLSDRFSAERPKGSFSTLEIQRTEQGDSAMYLCASSTLPGQQETQYFGPGTRLLVL.

The chain has TRBV18 and TRBJ1-1; 8 bases line up with TRBD1. Germline-derived CDR1 and CDR2 are KGHSH and LQKENI. V gave up 5 bases and J gave up 1 base; unmatched junction bases: 6. The length of the CDR3 is 15 residues. CDR3 in amino acids: CASSNRGTGNTEAFF. CDR3 in DNA: TGTGCCAGCTCAAACAGGGGGACGGGGAACACTGAAGCTTTCTTT. The variable domain in full, completed from reference TRBV18 and TRBJ1-1, reads NAGVMQNPRHLVRRRGQEARLRCSPMKGHSHVYWYRQLPEEGLKFMVYLQKENIIDESGMPKERFSAEFPKEGPSILRIQQVVRGDSAAYFCASSNRGTGNTEAFFGQGTRLTVV.

The gene calls are TRBV5-1 and TRBJ2-1, with D maybe TRBD1 (6 bases). Trimming took off 0 bases at V and 7 bases at J, with 17 bases between the two ends. The CDR3 loop spans 16 amino acids. Per germline, CDR1 SGHRS and CDR2 YFSETQ. In nucleotides, the CDR3 is TGCGCCAGCAGCTTGGCGCTGACAGGCAACGTGAATGAGCAGTTCTTC. Translation gives CASSLALTGNVNEQFF.

There are a few counts of this clone. The V gene is TRBV11-3, the J gene TRBJ1-2; 9 bases align to TRBD1. V was pared by 5 bases and J by 8 bases, with 6 bases of the junction left unmatched. The CDR3 runs to 13 residues. Germline V gene sequence: CDR1 SGHNT, CDR2 YENEEA. CDR3 in DNA: TGTGCCAGCAGCAAACAGGGGGCGGAGGGCTACACCTTC. This sequence encodes CASSKQGAEGYTF.

The rearrangement uses TRBV5-1 and TRBJ1-1; possibly TRBD1 for D (6 bases). V dropped 2 bases and J dropped 2 bases, with 13 bases sitting between them. CDR3 length: 15 amino acids. Germline V gives CDR1 SGHRS, CDR2 YFSETQ. The CDR3 spells CASSFSGTPNTEAFF. In DNA, the CDR3 is TGCGCCAGCAGCTTTTCCGGGACACCAAACACTGAAGCTTTCTTT.

The rearrangement joins TRBV7-2 to TRBJ1-5; D is undetermined. V was clipped by 1 base and J by 3 bases, with 7 bases between them. This CDR3 contains 14 residues. Germline CDR1 is SGHTA and CDR2 is FQGNSA. The CDR3, as DNA: TGTGCCAGCAGCTTAGTTATTTCCAATCAGCCCCAGCATTTT. It translates to CASSLVISNQPQHF.

This clone was seen a handful of times. V gene TRBV2 combines with J gene TRBJ2-5; D gene uncertain. Germline lookup yields CDR1 SNHLY and CDR2 FYNNEI. This CDR3 contains 14 residues. V was pared by 3 bases and J by 4 bases, with 12 bases between. The CDR3 DNA reads as TGTGCCAGCAGTGAGCAGGCGTCTTCAGAGACCCAGTACTTC. This translates into CASSEQASSETQYF.

This clone was seen a few times. CDR3 residues: CASSSHPREQFF. CDR3 coding DNA: TGTGCCAGCAGTTCCCACCCCAGAGAGCAGTTCTTC. V gene TRBV28 combines with J gene TRBJ2-1; D uncertain. The CDR3 has 12 amino acids. Trimming cost V 4 bases and J 10 bases, with 11 bases left between them. Germline V lookup: CDR1 MDHEN, CDR2 SYDVKM. The complete variable domain, with remaining parts taken from reference TRBV28 and TRBJ2-1, reads DVKVTQSSRYLVKRTGEKVFLECVQDMDHENMFWYRQDPGLGLRLIYFSYDVKMKEKGDIPEGYSVSREKKERFSLILESASTNQTSMYLCASSSHPREQFFGPGTRLTVL.

This clone was observed a handful of times. The chain is built from TRBV6-6 and TRBJ2-7; 7 bases fit TRBD2. Germline V gives CDR1 MNHNY, CDR2 SVGAGI (reference sequence). V trimming: 5 bases; J trimming: 4 bases; junction bases outside the gene matches: 2. The CDR3 loop spans 12 amino acids. The chain's CDR3 is CASSSGTYEQYF. The CDR3 DNA reads as TGTGCCAGCAGTAGCGGGACTTACGAGCAGTACTTC.

The rearrangement joins TRBV11-2 to TRBJ2-3, with 14 bases matching TRBD2. Germline V lookup: CDR1 SGHAT, CDR2 FQNNGV. The CDR3 runs to 16 residues. After removal of 5 bases from V and 5 bases from J, the junction contained 6 bases not matched to a gene. CDR3: CASSAGTSGSLDTQYF. CDR3 in DNA: TGTGCCAGCAGCGCCGGGACTAGCGGGAGCTTAGATACGCAGTATTTT.